This T cell receptor beta chain appears in the sequencing data of a study of T cell changes during pregnancy in multiple sclerosis. The assay was immunoSEQ multiplex PCR, and TCRdb's table has in-frame clones only and misses some. The table shows more than 65,000 clones, with more than 85% occurring only once. This receptor was taken from a female donor with multiple sclerosis, enrolled in a pregnancy study. The starting material was peripheral blood, obtained in the first trimester of pregnancy.

This CDR3 is CASSPTRGARTEAFF. Written as DNA, the CDR3 is TGTGCCAGCAGCCCTACTCGGGGGGCGAGAACTGAAGCTTTCTTT. The rearrangement uses TRBV7-9 and TRBJ1-1; weak D call: TRBD1 (6 bases). The CDR3 is made up of 15 amino acids. V lost 5 bases, J lost 5 bases, and 18 bases lay in between. The germline V gene encodes CDR1 SEHNR and CDR2 FQNEAQ (reference sequence). The full variable domain, rest sourced from reference TRBV7-9 and TRBJ1-1, is DTGVSQNPRHKITKRGQNVTFRCDPISEHNRLYWYRQTLGQGPEFLTYFQNEAQLEKSRLLSDRFSAERPKGSFSTLEIQRTEQGDSAMYLCASSPTRGARTEAFFGQGTRLTVV.